These T cell receptor beta chains were read from a single sample in a study of vaccination and CD4 T cells after COVID-19. TCRdb passed the PCR reads through MiXCR, listing each CDR3 protein once. The sample lists about 33,000 distinct CDR3 sequences; 36% were seen once. This specimen was CD4+ T cells from blood, taken about 7 months after SARS-CoV-2 vaccination. These receptors originate from a human donor who had recovered from COVID-19. The CDR3 runs from the conserved cysteine through the conserved F or W. A clone size is listed for some rows: how often the clone was seen (once, few, many), or a class if it is expanded.

clone size: .
J gene: TRBJ1-1
CDR3 length: 15
V gene: TRBV6-2/TRBV6-3
CDR3 protein: CASTGGRLGNTEAFF

clone size: .
J gene: TRBJ1-2
CDR3 length: 15
V gene: TRBV5-4
CDR3 protein: CASSLEGGADYGYTF

clone size: .
J gene: TRBJ2-5
CDR3 length: 15
V gene: TRBV6-5
CDR3 protein: CASSYVRGPPETQYF

clone size: medium-sized
J gene: TRBJ1-5
CDR3 length: 17
V gene: TRBV27
CDR3 protein: CASSPTPQRYSNQPQHF

clone size: few
J gene: TRBJ2-1
CDR3 length: 19
V gene: TRBV7-9
CDR3 protein: CASSLVLGLAVSSYNEQFF

clone size: few
J gene: TRBJ1-5
CDR3 length: 15
V gene: TRBV19
CDR3 protein: CASGDRLYSNQPQHF

clone size: .
J gene: TRBJ2-6
CDR3 length: 16
V gene: TRBV7-9
CDR3 protein: CASSLESGTGANVLTF

clone size: .
J gene: TRBJ1-2
CDR3 length: 15
V gene: TRBV20-1
CDR3 protein: CSAREASELYYGYTF

clone size: .
J gene: TRBJ2-1
CDR3 length: 16
V gene: TRBV7-9
CDR3 protein: CASSLPPGGAYNEQFF

clone size: .
J gene: TRBJ2-5
CDR3 length: 15
V gene: TRBV5-5
CDR3 protein: CASSRRGGREETQYF

clone size: .
J gene: TRBJ2-7
CDR3 length: 15
V gene: TRBV27
CDR3 protein: CASSPVGLRTYEQYF

clone size: once
J gene: TRBJ2-7
CDR3 length: 12
V gene: TRBV6-1
CDR3 protein: CASSRGGDEQYF

clone size: .
J gene: TRBJ2-2
CDR3 length: 13
V gene: TRBV6-1
CDR3 protein: CASSRGAGWELFF

clone size: .
J gene: TRBJ1-5
CDR3 length: 14
V gene: TRBV6-4
CDR3 protein: CAISETVSNQPQHF

clone size: .
J gene: TRBJ1-5
CDR3 length: 17
V gene: TRBV19
CDR3 protein: CASSMGIRQRNNQPQHF

clone size: few
J gene: TRBJ1-5
CDR3 length: 14
V gene: TRBV28
CDR3 protein: CASSRGGERQPQHF

clone size: .
J gene: TRBJ1-5
CDR3 length: 13
V gene: TRBV19
CDR3 protein: CASSTQLNQPQHF